Shown below are 22 T cell receptor beta chains from a single sample sequenced in a study of shared clonotypes between healthy human individuals. Naive CD8 isolation took CD45RO-negative cells positively selected for CCR7 and excluded terminally differentiated effector memory CD45RA+ cells. The table came from immunoSEQ multiplex PCR; TCRdb's copy has only in-frame clones and leaves some out. The repertoire holds fewer than 850,000 clones, around 96% seen once, with less than 0.25% in the top ten. The sequenced sample consisted of naive CD8+ T cells sorted from blood. Receptors were obtained from a man aged 30-40 years in good health.

This clone was recorded only once. The V and J genes are TRBV11-2 and TRBJ2-2, with 8 bases matching TRBD2. Looked up from germline, CDR1 is SGHAT and CDR2 is FQNNGV. The junction had 5 bases not matched to a gene; V was cut back by 1 base and J by 4 bases. The CDR3 sequence is 16 residues long. The CDR3 sequence is CASSLAGRALTGELFF. DNA for the CDR3: TGTGCCAGCAGCTTAGCCGGGAGGGCCCTCACCGGGGAGCTGTTTTTT.

The rearrangement joins TRBV7-2 to TRBJ2-7, with 8 nucleotides matching TRBD2. Germline V lookup: CDR1 SGHTA, CDR2 FQGNSA. The CDR3 is 16 amino acids. Losses at the gene ends were 3 bases for V and 2 bases for J; bases not matched to a gene: 9. The CDR3 nucleotides read TGTGCCAGCAGCTTGGGTAGCGGGACTCAGACCTACGAGCAGTACTTC. Residues: CASSLGSGTQTYEQYF.

The rearrangement links TRBV7-9 to TRBJ1-1; 9 bases are shared with TRBD1. The CDR3 runs to 15 residues. The V gene's germline CDR1 is SEHNR and CDR2 FQNEAQ (reference sequence). V gave up 5 bases and J gave up 0 bases; unmatched junction bases: 4. CDR3 coding DNA: TGTGCCAGCAGCGTGGGACAGGGAGTGAACACTGAAGCTTTCTTT. Translating gives CASSVGQGVNTEAFF.

The J gene is TRBJ2-5, the V gene TRBV5-4; 10 positions match TRBD1. The CDR3 is 15 amino acids. The V gene's germline CDR1 is SGHNT and CDR2 YYREEE (reference sequence). V was pared by 1 base and J by 5 bases, with 5 bases of the junction left unmatched. Here the CDR3 DNA reads TGTGCCAGCAGCTTGACAGACAGGGGGCGGGAGACCCAGTACTTC. Protein: CASSLTDRGRETQYF. Drawing the rest from reference TRBV5-4 and TRBJ2-5, the complete variable domain is ETGVTQSPTHLIKTRGQQVTLRCSSQSGHNTVSWYQQALGQGPQFIFQYYREEENGRGNFPPRFSGLQFPNYSSELNVNALELDDSALYLCASSLTDRGRETQYFGPGTRLLVL.

This chain connects TRBV5-6 to TRBJ2-1, with D uncertain. Germline V lookup: CDR1 SGHDT, CDR2 YYEEEE. CDR3 length: 17 amino acids. Deletions cut 4 bases from V and 5 bases from J, with 22 bases between. This chain's CDR3 is CASSHWYRAPQNNEQFF. In DNA form, the CDR3 reads TGTGCCAGCAGCCACTGGTACCGGGCCCCTCAGAACAATGAGCAGTTCTTC.

About this clone itself: The junction differs from germline at one of its ends, possibly a read error. This chain uses TRBV6-5 with TRBJ1-5; no definite D call. CDR1 MNHEY and CDR2 SVGAGI come from the germline V gene. This CDR3 spans 13 amino acids. CDR3: CASSKYSNQPLHF. CDR3 DNA: TGTGCCAGCAGCAAATATAGCAATCAGCCCCTGCATTTT.

The V call is TRBV7-3, the J call TRBJ2-2, with 10 bases matching TRBD2. Germline V gives CDR1 SGHTA, CDR2 FQGTGA. This CDR3 is 17 amino acids long. Trimming at V came to 0 bases and at J to 0 bases, leaving 1 base not matched to a gene. The CDR3 protein is CASSLTGLATNTGELFF. CDR3 sequence (DNA): TGTGCCAGCAGCTTAACGGGACTAGCGACGAACACCGGGGAGCTGTTTTTT.

This chain connects TRBV7-2 to TRBJ1-4; 12 positions match TRBD1. With V trimmed by 2 bases and J by 7 bases, 11 bases remained unmatched. CDR3 length: 18 residues. Germline lookup yields CDR1 SGHTA and CDR2 FQGNSA. The CDR3 protein is CASSLHGTGGVKSEKLFF. In DNA, the CDR3 is TGTGCCAGCAGCTTACACGGGACAGGGGGCGTGAAGAGTGAAAAACTGTTTTTT.

The rearrangement uses TRBV7-9 and TRBJ1-2, with 7 bases fitting TRBD1. Looked up from germline, CDR1 is SEHNR and CDR2 is FQNEAQ (reference sequence). Trimming cost V 4 bases and J 4 bases; bases outside gene matches: 12. There are 16 residues in the CDR3. The CDR3 DNA reads as TGTGCCAGCAGCTCAAGATACCGCGGGACAGTCTATGGCTACACCTTC. It specifies CASSSRYRGTVYGYTF.

V gene TRBV9 combines with J gene TRBJ1-1, with 7 bases lining up with TRBD1. The germline gives CDR1 SGDLS, CDR2 YYNGEE. J gave up 1 base and V 2 bases, and 2 bases lay outside the gene matches. This CDR3 spans 14 amino acids. CDR3 DNA sequence: TGTGCCAGCAGCGTCCGGACAGGGAACACTGAAGCTTTCTTT. Its protein is CASSVRTGNTEAFF.

This chain joins TRBV15 and TRBJ2-7; D not certain. This CDR3 region has 12 residues. Germline-derived CDR1 and CDR2 are LNHNV and YYDKDF (reference sequence). The V end was cut by 3 bases, the J end by 7 bases, with 10 bases between. Written as DNA, the CDR3 is TGTGCCACCAGCAGCCTTCCGGGTGAGCAGTACTTC. This codes for CATSSLPGEQYF.

The rearrangement uses TRBV15 and TRBJ2-5; the D gene is possibly TRBD1 (5 bases). CDR3 size: 15 residues. Germline V lookup: CDR1 LNHNV, CDR2 YYDKDF (reference sequence). The V and J ends lost 1 base and 2 bases respectively, with 11 bases between them. The CDR3: CATSRVQAGQETQYF. In nucleotides, the CDR3 is TGTGCCACCAGCAGAGTTCAGGCAGGGCAAGAGACCCAGTACTTC.

V usage is TRBV29-1 and J usage is TRBJ2-1; D gene uncertain. The CDR3 consists of 14 residues. The germline V and J ends were trimmed by 5 bases and 0 bases, with 11 bases remaining between them. Germline CDR1 reads SQVTM; CDR2 reads ANQGSEA. The DNA of the CDR3 is TGCAGCGTTTTTAGCCGGAGCTCCTACAATGAGCAGTTCTTC. Amino acids: CSVFSRSSYNEQFF.

The chain joins TRBV6-6 to TRBJ2-7; TRBD1 matches 10 bases. The V segment lost 6 bases and the J segment 3 bases; nucleotides outside the gene matches: 11. This CDR3 region has 16 residues. Germline assignment: CDR1 MNHNY and CDR2 SVGAGI (reference sequence). DNA of the CDR3: TGTGCCAGCAGCTCGTTGGAGGGGACAGGGGTCTACGAGCAGTACTTC. Its translation is CASSSLEGTGVYEQYF.

The genes are TRBV10-2 and TRBJ2-7; D remains unclear. The V and J ends lost 8 bases and 3 bases respectively, with 17 bases between them. The CDR3 covers 14 residues. CDR1 WSHSY and CDR2 SAAADI come from the germline V gene. For the CDR3, the DNA is TGCGCCAGCCAGCTATTGGACGGATACTACGAGCAGTACTTC. Its translation is CASQLLDGYYEQYF.

There are a few counts of this clone. The J gene is TRBJ2-7, the V gene TRBV5-5; 7 bases map to TRBD2. CDR3 length equals 15 residues. The V and J ends lost 1 base and 2 bases, in that order; junction bases with no gene match: 6. The germline V gene encodes CDR1 SGHKS and CDR2 YYEKEE (reference sequence). This CDR3 is CASSLTSVSPYEQYF. The DNA for the CDR3 is TGTGCCAGCAGCTTGACTAGCGTGTCTCCCTACGAGCAGTACTTC.

The V call is TRBV4-1, the J call TRBJ2-2; tentatively, D is TRBD1 or TRBD2 (6 bases each). This CDR3 is built from 16 residues. Trimming removed 1 base at V and 1 base at J, with 10 bases between. Germline-derived CDR1 and CDR2 are MGHRA and YSYEKL. CDR3: CASSQAGAVNTGELFF. CDR3 in DNA: TGCGCCAGCAGCCAAGCGGGGGCTGTGAACACCGGGGAGCTGTTTTTT.

J is TRBJ2-7 and V is TRBV7-9; the D gene is possibly TRBD2 (6 bases). The germline gives CDR1 SEHNR, CDR2 FQNEAQ (reference sequence). V lost 3 bases to trimming and J lost 2 bases, with 11 bases between them. CDR3 length: 14 amino acids. The CDR3 region has the DNA TGTGCCAGCAGCTTCATAGCGGACACCTACGAGCAGTACTTC. The encoded protein is CASSFIADTYEQYF. The full variable domain, rest sourced from reference TRBV7-9 and TRBJ2-7, is DTGVSQNPRHKITKRGQNVTFRCDPISEHNRLYWYRQTLGQGPEFLTYFQNEAQLEKSRLLSDRFSAERPKGSFSTLEIQRTEQGDSAMYLCASSFIADTYEQYFGPGTRLTVT.

The J gene is TRBJ2-1, the V gene TRBV19, with D possibly being TRBD2 (5 bases). V dropped 3 bases and J dropped 0 bases, with 9 bases sitting between them. The CDR3 spans 15 residues. Germline lookup yields CDR1 LNHDA and CDR2 SQIVND (reference sequence). As DNA, the CDR3 is TGTGCCAGTAGTATTAGCGCCAACTCCTACAATGAGCAGTTCTTC. It is translated as CASSISANSYNEQFF.

A word on this clone: Other nucleotide sequences in the sample specify the same CDR3. The rearrangement uses TRBV9 and TRBJ1-1, with 10 bases that match TRBD1. Germline loops: CDR1 SGDLS, CDR2 YYNGEE. J gave up 5 bases and V 0 bases, and 1 base lay outside the gene matches. The length of the CDR3 is 14 residues. This chain's CDR3 is CASSVGTGGTEAFF. Here the CDR3 DNA reads TGTGCCAGCAGCGTAGGGACAGGGGGTACTGAAGCTTTCTTT.

The CDR3 bases are TGTGCCAGCAGTCATAGATTCGGGGGGTCCTACAATGAGCAGTTCTTC. Residues: CASSHRFGGSYNEQFF. The chain is built from TRBV11-2 and TRBJ2-1; TRBD2 matches 7 bases. The ends lost 6 bases at V and 1 base at J; junction bases unmatched: 9. The CDR3 contains 16 residues. Germline loops: CDR1 SGHAT, CDR2 FQNNGV.

With respect to this clone: The sample has other DNA sequences that encode this CDR3 too. The J gene is TRBJ1-5, the V gene TRBV7-9; D is ambiguous. The CDR3 totals 12 residues. V lost 5 bases and J 2 bases, leaving 4 bases between the germline ends. Germline loops: CDR1 SEHNR, CDR2 FQNEAQ (reference sequence). CDR3 amino acids: CASSPGNQPQHF. For the CDR3, the DNA is TGTGCCAGCAGCCCCGGCAATCAGCCCCAGCATTTT.